The 20 T cell receptor beta chains reported below all come from one sample, sequenced in a study of OX40 agonist ivuxolimab in advanced cancers. Assay: immunoSEQ multiplex PCR; the TCRdb copy retains only in-frame clones and omits some. The sample includes tens of thousands of clones, roughly three quarters seen only once; the top ten take 15%. The source was CD4+ or CD8+ T cells sorted from blood, collected in a trial of the OX40 agonist ivuxolimab. All receptors derive from an adult with an advanced solid tumor such as melanoma, head and neck, liver or kidney cancer.

The V and J genes are TRBV21-1 and TRBJ1-3. TRBV21-1 is annotated as a pseudogene. The CDR3 is 14 residues long. CDR3: CASSKGVGGNTIYF. The CDR3 DNA is TGTGCCAGCAGCAAAGGGGTCGGAGGAAACACCATATATTTT.

The chain is built from TRBV15 and TRBJ2-1, with D perhaps TRBD2 (6 bases). This CDR3 comprises 15 residues. Trimming shortened V by 3 bases and J by 4 bases, and 13 bases separated the two germline ends. The germline CDR1 and CDR2 sequences are LNHNV and YYDKDF (reference sequence). CDR3 in amino acids: CATSSKREPYNEQFF. The CDR3 DNA sequence: TGTGCCACCAGCAGTAAACGGGAGCCATACAATGAGCAGTTCTTC.

The CDR3 nucleotides read TGTGCCAGCAGCTTCCCGGGAGGTATTGATTCACCCCTCCACTTT. This sequence encodes CASSFPGGIDSPLHF. This chain links TRBV7-8 with TRBJ1-6; D gene unclear. Deletions cut 3 bases from V and 8 bases from J, with 14 bases between. The CDR3 sequence is 15 residues long. Germline V gene data show CDR1 as SGHVS and CDR2 as FQNEAQ.

J is TRBJ2-3 and V is TRBV21-1. TRBV21-1 is a recognized pseudogene. The CDR3 has 16 amino acids. DNA for the CDR3: TGTGCCAGCAGCAAGGGGGAGACCAAGATCACAGATACGCAGTATTTT. It encodes CASSKGETKITDTQYF.

The CDR3 loop is CASSQWGVMNTEAFF. Written as DNA, the CDR3 is TGTGCCAGCAGTCAATGGGGGGTAATGAACACTGAAGCTTTCTTT. The chain joins TRBV27 to TRBJ1-1; possibly TRBD1 for D (5 bases). V was shortened by 5 bases and J by 0 bases, with 13 bases between the two germline ends. Germline V CDR1 and CDR2: MNHEY, SMNVEV (reference sequence). The CDR3 loop spans 15 amino acids.

V is TRBV13 and J is TRBJ2-7; D could derive from TRBD1 or TRBD2 (5 bases each). V dropped 4 bases and J dropped 5 bases, with 9 bases sitting between them. Germline V lookup: CDR1 PRHDT, CDR2 FYEKMQ (reference sequence). The CDR3 covers 12 residues. The CDR3 DNA reads TGTGCCAGCAGCTGGGACCGTCACGAGCAGTACTTC. It is translated as CASSWDRHEQYF.

This sequence joins TRBV9 and TRBJ2-1, with 9 positions matching TRBD2. V shed 0 bases and J 6 bases; nucleotides not matched to a gene: 7. Germline CDR1 reads SGDLS; CDR2 reads YYNGEE. This CDR3 spans 16 amino acids. DNA for the CDR3: TGTGCCAGCAGCGTAGTAGCTAGCGGGGACGGCAATGAGCAGTTCTTC. Amino acid sequence: CASSVVASGDGNEQFF.

The chain employs TRBV10-1 and TRBJ2-7; D call uncertain. V was shortened by 4 bases and J by 4 bases, with 11 bases between the two germline ends. Germline CDR1 is WNHNN and CDR2 is SYGVQD (reference sequence). The CDR3 is 13 residues long. The CDR3 reads CASSGARIYEQYF. The DNA for the CDR3 is TGCGCCAGCAGTGGGGCAAGAATTTACGAGCAGTACTTC.

This clone was seen just once. The rearrangement uses TRBV2 and TRBJ2-2; TRBD1 matches 8 bases. The CDR3 extends over 15 amino acids. J was trimmed by 1 base and V by 10 bases; bases with no gene match: 8. CDR1 is SNHLY, CDR2 FYNNEI, per germline. The CDR3 DNA reads TGTGCCACCCCCAGGGGGCCGGAGAACACCGGGGAGCTGTTTTTT. Translating gives CATPRGPENTGELFF.

The CDR3 protein is CASRTGPLSGNTIYF. The CDR3 DNA follows: TGTGCCAGCAGGACAGGGCCCCTCTCTGGAAACACCATATATTTT. The chain recombines TRBV6-1 with TRBJ1-3, with TRBD1 matching over 7 bases. The germline V gene has CDR1 MNHNS and CDR2 SASEGT. CDR3 length: 15 residues. Trimming took 6 bases from V and 0 from J; bases not matched to a gene: 5.

This clone was detected a few times. The V gene is TRBV18, the J gene TRBJ2-1; 7 bases fit TRBD1. V shed 5 bases and J 1 base; nucleotides not matched to a gene: 8. CDR3 length: 16 amino acids. The V gene's germline CDR1 is KGHSH and CDR2 LQKENI. In DNA, the CDR3 is TGTGCCAGCTCAGTTACAGGGGTCGGGTCCTACAATGAGCAGTTCTTC. It yields the protein CASSVTGVGSYNEQFF.

This clone was observed a few times. V gene TRBV4-1 combines with J gene TRBJ1-1; D gene ambiguous. In germline, CDR1 is MGHRA, CDR2 YSYEKL. This CDR3 comprises 13 residues. Trimming removed 6 bases at V and 1 base at J, with 9 bases between. The CDR3 region is CASRLTENTEAFF. CDR3 in DNA: TGCGCCAGCAGGCTCACTGAGAACACTGAAGCTTTCTTT.

The chain is built from TRBV27 and TRBJ2-5, with no clear D. Judging by the DNA end, TRBJ2-7 fits better; the J call may be wrong. The CDR3 covers 13 residues. Germline CDR1 MNHEY, CDR2 SMNVEV (reference sequence). CDR3 protein: CASSSGHTYEQYF. The CDR3 region has the DNA TGTGCCAGCAGTTCGGGTCACACCTACGAGCAGTACTTC.

V usage is TRBV9 and J usage is TRBJ2-5; 7 bases match TRBD1. CDR3 size: 16 residues. Germline values: CDR1 SGDLS, CDR2 YYNGEE. After removal of 2 bases from V and 2 bases from J, the junction contained 9 bases not matched to a gene. The CDR3 region has the DNA TGTGCCAGCAGCGTTTCCGCAGGGGGACATCAAGAGACCCAGTACTTC. This sequence encodes CASSVSAGGHQETQYF.

The chain combines TRBV5-1 with TRBJ1-2; the match to TRBD1 covers 9 bases. The CDR3 runs 14 residues. CDR1 is SGHRS and CDR2 is YFSETQ in the germline V gene. The V gene end was trimmed by 7 bases and the J gene end by 7 bases; junction bases not matched to a gene: 11. The CDR3 DNA reads TGCGCCAGCCGAGGAGCACAGGGGGCGGGTGGCTACACCTTC. It encodes CASRGAQGAGGYTF. The full variable domain, completed using reference TRBV5-1 and TRBJ1-2, is KAGVTQTPRYLIKTRGQQVTLSCSPISGHRSVSWYQQTPGQGLQFLFEYFSETQRNKGNFPGRFSGRQFSNSRSEMNVSTLELGDSALYLCASRGAQGAGGYTFGSGTRLTVV.

In its sample, this clone was seen a few times. The chain joins TRBV7-2 to TRBJ1-6, with D possibly matching TRBD1 (6 bases). Germline assignment: CDR1 SGHTA and CDR2 FQGNSA. The V gene lost 5 bases and the J gene lost 0 bases, with 17 bases spanning the gap. The CDR3 contains 18 residues. The CDR3 DNA reads TGTGCCAGCAGCCGGAACCAGGGGCCCCTCTCCTATAATTCACCCCTCCACTTT. It yields the protein CASSRNQGPLSYNSPLHF.

The chain combines TRBV19 with TRBJ2-7; tentatively, D is TRBD2 (5 bases). The germline V and J ends were trimmed by 2 bases and 2 bases, with 16 bases remaining between them. Germline values: CDR1 LNHDA, CDR2 SQIVND (reference sequence). The CDR3 runs 16 residues. This CDR3 reads CASSISGTDWPYEQYF. The CDR3 DNA is TGTGCCAGTAGTATAAGCGGAACAGACTGGCCCTACGAGCAGTACTTC.

This clone occurred a few times. The chain uses TRBV5-1 and TRBJ2-2; a weak D match, TRBD1 (5 bases). Germline V gene data show CDR1 as SGHRS and CDR2 as YFSETQ. There are 17 residues in the CDR3. Trimming cost V 1 base and J 4 bases, with 17 bases left between them. DNA for the CDR3: TGCGCCAGCAGCTTGAGTAGATCCAGGGTTGTCACCGGGGAGCTGTTTTTT. Translating gives CASSLSRSRVVTGELFF. Together with reference TRBV5-1 and TRBJ2-2, the CDR3 gives the full variable domain: KAGVTQTPRYLIKTRGQQVTLSCSPISGHRSVSWYQQTPGQGLQFLFEYFSETQRNKGNFPGRFSGRQFSNSRSEMNVSTLELGDSALYLCASSLSRSRVVTGELFFGEGSRLTVL.

V usage is TRBV10-1 and J usage is TRBJ1-5; D possibly corresponds to TRBD1 (5 bases). This CDR3 spans 13 amino acids. Per the germline V gene, CDR1 is WNHNN and CDR2 is SYGVQD (reference sequence). The V end was cut by 2 bases, the J end by 6 bases, with 8 bases between. CDR3 nucleotides: TGCGCCAGCAGTGAGAGGGGCGGTCAGCCCCAGCATTTT. Protein: CASSERGGQPQHF.

V and J are TRBV19 and TRBJ1-5; the match to TRBD1 covers 9 bases. The trim removed 11 bases at V and 0 bases at J, leaving 14 bases unmatched. The CDR3 consists of 17 residues. Germline V gene data show CDR1 as LNHDA and CDR2 as SQIVND (reference sequence). CDR3 nucleotide sequence: TGTGCCGCGCACCCGACAGGGGGGGTATATAGCAATCAGCCCCAGCATTTT. Its translation: CAAHPTGGVYSNQPQHF.